This T cell receptor beta chain was sequenced for a study of blood T cell repertoires in COVID-19 (dated by TCRdb to the early 2020s). Concerning the study at large: Samples from collaborators originated in the United States, Italy and Spain and spanned both the acute and convalescent phases of COVID-19. The prospective study material was composed of cDNA or gDNA derived from T cells, B-cell-depleted T cells, or PBMCs. The dataset comprised deeply sampled blood TCRbeta repertoires from subjects exposed to, actively infected with, or recovered from COVID-19. The repertoires were released in a freely available public database meant as a resource for research on the immune response to SARS-CoV-2. Samples were obtained from the ongoing ImmuneRACE study (first 160 participants) and from 950 to 1,500 subjects provided by 6 global collaborators. Nearly every sample came with metadata listing a de-identified subject ID, COVID-19 status, age in years and sex. Where available, HLA class I and class II types were obtained from metadata supplied by the sample provider rather than from assay-based typing.

In the case of this clone: This receptor's antigen is unknown. One base away there is no much larger clone; base qualities are not given.

Broader findings and caveats from the paper: How much clinical and demographic metadata was included differed by source and by participant, and the metadata was provided uncurated.

TCRbeta CDR3 regions were amplified from genomic DNA by means of the immunoSEQ Assay, a bias-controlled multiplex PCR. As for how the authors treated the data: The number of nucleated cells in each sample was estimated by amplification of reference gene primers within the assay. To quantify the absolute abundance of each unique TCRbeta CDR3 rearrangement, sequence reads were collapsed and filtered. For each sample, productive Simpson clonality was calculated by taking the square root of Simpson's diversity index across productive rearrangements. TCRdb's version of the immuneACCESS table is confined to in-frame rearrangements and falls short of the full clone set. An unresolved V gene accounts for under half of the shortfall where checked; the remainder is of unknown origin. V and J calls and clone size are those listed in that table; D and trimming were worked out from the DNA. The sample table holds roughly 200,000 clones, of which roughly nine tenths were seen once. The ten largest clones capture approximately 10% of the sample.

One collaborating source in Seattle enrolled patients while the patients were actively infected and followed the patients over time throughout the course of disease. Each collaborating institution followed its own protocols to collect whole blood in K2EDTA tubes. Collaborator samples were shipped for TCRbeta analysis as frozen whole blood, isolated PBMCs, or DNA extracted from either sample type. The receptor was isolated from a woman aged 45-59 years with COVID-19, enrolled during active disease. The sequenced material came from peripheral blood.

The DNA sequence is as follows: TGTGCCAGCAGCCGCACAGGACTAGCGGGTTCGGGGGAGCAGTACTTC. Protein translation: CASSRTGLAGSGEQYF. The chain is encoded by TRBV6-2 or TRBV6-3 joined to TRBJ2-7, and 11 bases in between align with TRBD2. The junction shows trimming of 6 bases on V and 7 bases on J, and the gene matches do not reach 14 bases of it. The CDR3 measures 16 amino acids from cysteine to phenylalanine. The DNA shown is the 48-base CDR3, in frame from base 1. For CDR1 and CDR2, the germline V gene lists MNHEY and SVGEGT.